A single sample is the source of the 4 T cell receptor beta chains below, sequenced in a study of shared clonotypes between healthy human individuals. Repertoires were generated with immunoSEQ multiplex PCR, while TCRdb's copy carries only in-frame clones and drops some. The sample holds approximately 2,000,000 clones, 85% to 95% seen once. Naive CD8 cells lacked CD45RO and underwent positive selection for CCR7, leaving out terminally differentiated effector memory CD45RA+ cells. The specimen sequenced was naive CD8+ T cells from PBMCs. The receptors were sampled from a man aged 18 to 35 in good health. Some clones in this sample may be carry-over from other donors' samples.

Notes on this clone: Different DNA sequences within this sample yield the same CDR3. The V gene is TRBV19, the J gene TRBJ2-7; perhaps TRBD2 as D (5 bases). Between the trimmed V and J ends, which lost 5 bases and 0 bases, there was a span of 8 bases. Germline V CDR1 and CDR2: LNHDA, SQIVND (reference sequence). CDR3 size: 13 residues. The CDR3 region is CASSFRGSYEQYF. The CDR3 nucleotides read TGTGCCAGTAGTTTCCGGGGCTCCTACGAGCAGTACTTC.

A word on this clone: A read error may produce the germline difference seen at one junction end. V usage is TRBV2 and J usage is TRBJ2-7; TRBD2 agrees at 11 bases. The CDR3 contains 15 residues. CDR1 and CDR2 (germline): SNHLY, FYNNEI. CDR3 DNA: TGTGCCAGCAGGGAAGTACTAGCGGGAGTCTACGAGCAGTACTTC. Its protein is CASREVLAGVYEQYF. The full variable domain, its missing parts supplied by reference TRBV2 and TRBJ2-7, is EPEVTQTPSHQVTQMGQEVILRCVPISNHLYFYWYRQILGQKVEFLVSFYNNEISEKSEIFDDQFSVERPDGSNFTLKIRSTKLEDSAMYFCASREVLAGVYEQYFGPGTRLTVT.

The chain joins TRBV28 to TRBJ1-4; no reliable D call. Per germline, CDR1 MDHEN and CDR2 SYDVKM. This CDR3 region has 17 residues. Trimming removed 6 bases from V and 0 bases from J, with 17 bases in between. The CDR3 nucleotides read TGTGCCAGCAGCACTCCTTTCACCTTGGCAACTAATGAAAAACTGTTTTTT. Protein product: CASSTPFTLATNEKLFF.

The gene calls are TRBV28 and TRBJ1-4; D is possibly TRBD1 (5 bases). Germline V CDR1 and CDR2: MDHEN, SYDVKM. The V gene lost 3 bases and the J gene lost 11 bases, with 22 bases spanning the gap. The CDR3 covers 16 residues. The CDR3 here is CASSFAIGTPHAKLFF. The CDR3 DNA reads TGTGCCAGCAGTTTTGCCATAGGGACTCCACACGCCAAACTGTTTTTT.